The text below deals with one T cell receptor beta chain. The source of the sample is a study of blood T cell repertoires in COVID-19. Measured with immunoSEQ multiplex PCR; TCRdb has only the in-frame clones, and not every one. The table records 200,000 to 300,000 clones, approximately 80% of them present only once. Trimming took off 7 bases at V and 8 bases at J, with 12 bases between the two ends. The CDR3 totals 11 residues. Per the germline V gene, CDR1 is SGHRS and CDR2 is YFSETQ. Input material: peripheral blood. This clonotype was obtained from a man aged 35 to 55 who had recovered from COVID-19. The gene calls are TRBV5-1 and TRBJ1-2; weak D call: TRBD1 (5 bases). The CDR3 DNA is TGCGCCAGCTCTCAGGGTGAGGGCTACACCTTC. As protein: CASSQGEGYTF.